The clone carrying this TCR beta chain has ten or more counts. The authors ran a second PCR of 7 to 11 cycles using a sample-barcoded 5' primer and a J-beta primer mix. MiXCR, run by TCRdb on the 5' RACE reads, gives a single entry per CDR3 protein. The sample has 500,000 to 550,000 distinct CDR3 sequences; around 24% are singletons. This sample is part of a study of blood T cells in healthy people across ages. Germline lookup yields CDR1 LGHNA and CDR2 YNFKEQ. CDR3 length: 16 amino acids. Trimming cost V 0 bases and J 0 bases, with 6 bases left between them. The donors, all healthy, were Caucasians living in Russia, aged about 6 to 90. These data were likewise used in another study, on T cells of mothers and their children.

The material sequenced was blood. This receptor was obtained from a boy aged 5-17 years in good health. This chain uses TRBV4-2 with TRBJ2-6; D possibly corresponds to TRBD1 (5 bases). CDR3 DNA: TGTGCCAGCAGCCAAGATGGGGCCTCTGGGGCCAACGTCCTGACTTTC. As protein: CASSQDGASGANVLTF.